This T cell receptor beta chain was profiled in a study of shared clonotypes between healthy human individuals. Using immunoSEQ multiplex PCR, the repertoire was profiled, and TCRdb retains in-frame clones only, with some absent. This table holds a few million clones, approximately 95% found once. Germline V gives CDR1 SQVTM, CDR2 ANQGSEA. The CDR3 loop spans 12 amino acids. V gave up 4 bases and J gave up 6 bases, with 10 bases separating them. Sequencing input: naive CD4+ T cells from PBMCs. Noted subset: CD45RA+ positively selected. This chain joins TRBV29-1 and TRBJ2-1, with unresolved D. The origin of this receptor is a man in his late teens or twenties in good health. Some clones in this sample may be carry-over from other donors' samples. In nucleotides, the CDR3 is TGCAGCGTTGGAGTCTTCCTCAATGAGCAGTTCTTC. Translation: CSVGVFLNEQFF.